This T cell receptor beta chain was captured by sequencing in a study of PD-L1 blockade in urothelial cancer. Overall study: Analyses were performed on blood at 3 weeks after treatment start (the second dose) and at 6 weeks.

Broader study findings: Lower than median blood TCR clonality before treatment predicted better survival.

Of note for this clone: What it binds is unknown.

Trimming removed 8 bases from V and 0 bases from J, with 14 bases in between. Germline values: CDR1 MNHNY, CDR2 SVGAGI (reference sequence). The CDR3 spans 14 residues. Synthetic templates analogous to TCR were spiked into all PCRs individually. TCRdb's table, derived via immunoSEQ multiplex PCR, lists solely in-frame clones and lacks some. The top ten hold 4.7% of the sample, which has about 72,000 clones, approximately 81% seen once. This clonotype originated in a man aged 65 to 79 with urothelial cancer. The material sequenced was PBMCs, taken around atezolizumab (anti-PD-L1) treatment. V and J are TRBV6-6 and TRBJ2-7, with no clear D. Written as DNA, the CDR3 is TGTGCCAGCCTAGACCCTAGGAGCTCCTACGAGCAGTACTTC. Its translation: CASLDPRSSYEQYF.